This TCR beta chain stems from a study of T cells in Graves' hyperthyroidism and ophthalmopathy. Study-wide results and caveats: The model predicted ophthalmopathy a median around 6.5 months before onset. A 13 V-J signature model discriminated ophthalmopathy versus stable hyperthyroidism.

TCR beta CDR3 region amplification was performed from RNA transcripts. Researchers ran a first-round RT-PCR on the TCR CDR3 using the HTBI primer set. TCRdb fed the multiplex PCR reads into MiXCR, producing one record per CDR3 protein. This table has roughly 500,000 distinct CDR3 sequences, just over 45% appearing once. In this sample, this clonotype turned up many times. Its antigen is unidentified. Germline-derived CDR1 and CDR2 are SGHNT and YYREEE (reference sequence). The CDR3 is 13 amino acids. Trimming cost V 4 bases and J 5 bases, with 12 bases left between them. The chain uses TRBV5-4 and TRBJ2-5; a weak D match, TRBD2 (5 bases). The sample taken for sequencing was peripheral blood or thyroid tissue (not recorded which). The TCR comes from an adult woman with Graves' disease, either hyperthyroidism or ophthalmopathy (not recorded which). For the CDR3, the DNA is TGTGCCAGCAGCCCTCCGTCGGGGGAGACCCAGTACTTC. Translated: CASSPPSGETQYF. Full variable domain (remainder filled in from reference TRBV5-4 and TRBJ2-5): ETGVTQSPTHLIKTRGQQVTLRCSSQSGHNTVSWYQQALGQGPQFIFQYYREEENGRGNFPPRFSGLQFPNYSSELNVNALELDDSALYLCASSPPSGETQYFGPGTRLLVL.